The entry below gives a single T cell receptor (beta chain) sequence along with its context. The antigen is not known. The authors ran a second PCR of roughly 6 to 12 cycles using a sample-barcoded 5' primer and a J-beta primer mix. All samples yielded 3 million or more CDR3-containing paired-end reads. In TCRdb, the 5' RACE reads were re-called with MiXCR into one record per CDR3 protein. Among just under 750,000 distinct CDR3 sequences listed, about 24% were seen once. Germline V CDR1 and CDR2: MNHEY, SMNVEV (reference sequence). V was clipped by 4 bases and J by 6 bases, with 15 bases between them. CDR3 length equals 15 residues. The study drew donors from healthy Caucasian individuals in Russia aged roughly 6 to 90. The data were obtained in a study of blood T cells in healthy people across ages. Study-level information: Through template switching, about one barcoded beta molecule was captured per two T cells, as measured in model experiments.

Study observations and caveats: Bulk PBMC profiling left naive and antigen-experienced comparisons inconclusive.

This clonotype originated in a man between 65 and 85 years old in good health. The source material was blood. The rearrangement uses TRBV27 and TRBJ1-4; D is undetermined. CDR3 nucleotides: TGTGCCAGCAGTTATGGGTCCGGCGGTTATGAAAAACTGTTTTTT. This sequence encodes CASSYGSGGYEKLFF.